Listed below are T cell receptor beta chains from one sample, sequenced in a study of spatial heterogeneity in lung cancer. TCRdb itself ran the 5' RACE reads through MiXCR, one entry per CDR3 protein. Here the sample spans around 45,000 distinct CDR3 sequences, roughly 13% being singletons. The sequencing used PBMCs, collected at surgery. All receptors derive from a male donor with early-stage non-small cell lung cancer. Both conserved end residues are part of each CDR3. Each record gives: D gene, J gene, V gene, clone size, CDR3 protein, CDR3 DNA. The D gene is left open where the match is weak. Clone size is stated in some rows and not others, as once, few, many or a class when expanded.

NA,TRBJ2-5,TRBV7-2,few,CASSLAGIETQYF,TGTGCCAGCAGCTTAGCGGGGATAGAGACCCAGTACTTC
TRBD1,TRBJ1-1,TRBV11-2,few,CASSSGTGNMNTEAFF,TGTGCCAGCAGCTCCGGGACAGGCAACATGAACACTGAAGCTTTCTTT
NA,TRBJ2-3,TRBV5-1,few,CASGPLGEAPDTQYF,TGCGCCAGCGGACCGCTGGGGGAGGCCCCAGATACGCAGTATTTT
TRBD1,TRBJ1-1,TRBV5-1,NA,CASRMTGENTEAFF,TGCGCCAGCCGCATGACAGGGGAGAACACTGAAGCTTTCTTT
NA,TRBJ1-4,TRBV18,NA,CASRPGQTNEKLFF,TGTGCCAGCCGTCCTGGACAAACTAATGAAAAACTGTTTTTT
TRBD2,TRBJ2-3,TRBV2,many,CASSGTRDTQYF,TGTGCCAGCAGTGGGACTAGAGATACGCAGTATTTT
TRBD2,TRBJ2-1,TRBV6-2/TRBV6-3,NA,CASRTSGAYNEQFF,TGTGCCAGCAGAACTAGCGGGGCCTACAATGAGCAGTTCTTC
TRBD2,TRBJ2-1,TRBV28,few,CASSYSGAYNEQFF,TGTGCCAGCAGTTATAGCGGGGCCTACAATGAGCAGTTCTTC
NA,TRBJ2-1,TRBV3-1,NA,CASSQGNEQFF,TGTGCCAGCAGCCAGGGAAATGAGCAGTTCTTC
NA,TRBJ1-2,TRBV4-2,NA,CASSHRVPKYGYTF,TGTGCCAGCAGCCATCGCGTTCCCAAGTATGGCTACACCTTC
NA,TRBJ2-3,TRBV11-2,many,CASSPGGRQSDTQYF,TGTGCCAGCAGCCCCGGCGGGCGACAATCAGATACGCAGTATTTT
NA,TRBJ2-2,TRBV29-1,many,CSVERRANTGELFF,TGCAGCGTTGAACGGCGGGCGAACACCGGGGAGCTGTTTTTT
TRBD1,TRBJ1-1,TRBV18,NA,CACSPYEGAGTEAFF,TGTGCCTGCTCACCCTATGAGGGGGCGGGCACTGAAGCTTTCTTT
TRBD1,TRBJ2-7,TRBV4-1,NA,CASSQDPGTGLHEQYF,TGCGCCAGCAGCCAAGATCCCGGGACAGGGCTTCACGAGCAGTACTTC
NA,TRBJ1-1,TRBV4-3,many,CASSQVLGATEAFF,TGCGCCAGCAGCCAAGTCCTAGGCGCCACTGAAGCTTTCTTT
TRBD2,TRBJ2-3,TRBV3-1,NA,CASSQRTSGADTQYF,TGTGCCAGCAGCCAACGGACTAGCGGGGCGGATACGCAGTATTTT
TRBD1,TRBJ2-3,TRBV29-1,few,CSVRTGGDTQYF,TGCAGCGTTCGGACAGGGGGTGATACGCAGTATTTT
TRBD1,TRBJ2-7,TRBV11-1,few,CASSPRDRGLYEQYF,TGTGCCAGCAGCCCCCGGGACAGGGGGCTTTATGAGCAGTACTTC
NA,TRBJ2-7,TRBV5-1,NA,CASSLSLNRVGEQYF,TGCGCCAGCAGCTTGTCCCTTAACAGGGTCGGAGAGCAGTACTTC
NA,TRBJ2-7,TRBV10-3,few,CAISERHNYEQYF,TGTGCCATCAGTGAGCGACATAACTACGAGCAGTACTTC
TRBD1,TRBJ2-3,TRBV12-3/TRBV12-4,few,CASSLSGQGAPGTQYF,TGTGCCAGCAGTTTAAGTGGACAGGGGGCCCCAGGGACGCAGTATTTT
NA,TRBJ1-5,TRBV7-9,few,CASSPERDQPQHF,TGTGCCAGCAGCCCTGAACGGGATCAGCCCCAGCATTTT
NA,TRBJ2-2,TRBV5-4,many,CASTPGRFGELFF,TGTGCCAGCACCCCAGGGAGGTTCGGGGAGCTGTTTTTT
NA,TRBJ1-1,TRBV5-1,few,CASSLLGTVNTEAFF,TGCGCCAGCAGCTTGCTCGGGACTGTGAACACTGAAGCTTTCTTT
NA,TRBJ2-5,TRBV5-1,few,CASSPIRGDRKGQETQYF,TGCGCCAGCAGCCCGATTCGGGGGGACAGGAAGGGGCAAGAGACCCAGTACTTC
TRBD2,TRBJ2-7,TRBV12-3/TRBV12-4,NA,CASSRLAGQGEQYF,TGTGCCAGCAGTAGACTAGCGGGACAGGGCGAGCAGTACTTC
NA,TRBJ1-1,TRBV20-1,NA,CSARGGGTEAFF,TGCAGTGCTAGGGGCGGGGGTACTGAAGCTTTCTTT
TRBD1,TRBJ1-5,TRBV12-3/TRBV12-4,few,CASSLDRINQPQHF,TGTGCCAGCAGTTTGGACAGGATAAATCAGCCCCAGCATTTT
TRBD1,TRBJ2-1,TRBV20-1,few,CSARRPGGGDDNEQFF,TGCAGTGCTAGACGGCCAGGGGGCGGGGACGACAATGAGCAGTTCTTC
NA,TRBJ1-2,TRBV27,once,CASRWGPDSGYTF,TGTGCCAGCAGATGGGGACCAGATAGTGGCTACACCTTC
NA,TRBJ1-1,TRBV27,NA,CASSLLAGKNTEAFF,TGTGCCAGCAGTTTATTGGCCGGAAAGAACACTGAAGCTTTCTTT
TRBD2,TRBJ2-1,TRBV5-5,many,CASSLGTSEQFF,TGTGCCAGCAGCCTGGGGACTAGCGAGCAGTTCTTC
TRBD1,TRBJ1-1,TRBV3-1,NA,CASSPDRGGTEAFF,TGTGCCAGCAGCCCTGACAGGGGAGGCACTGAAGCTTTCTTT
TRBD1,TRBJ2-2,TRBV7-8,many,CASSFPRTGKTGELFF,TGTGCCAGCAGCTTCCCCCGGACAGGGAAAACCGGGGAGCTGTTTTTT
NA,TRBJ2-1,TRBV7-3,many,CASSFSASNYNEQFF,TGTGCCAGCAGCTTCTCAGCGTCAAACTACAATGAGCAGTTCTTC
NA,TRBJ2-7,TRBV25-1,NA,CASRTPYEQYF,TGTGCCAGCAGGACCCCCTACGAGCAGTACTTC
NA,TRBJ1-1,TRBV9,NA,CASSVRGIGTEAFF,TGTGCCAGCAGCGTCAGGGGTATCGGCACTGAAGCTTTCTTT
NA,TRBJ1-4,TRBV7-9,few,CASREQNEKLFF,TGTGCCAGCAGGGAGCAGAATGAAAAACTGTTTTTT
NA,TRBJ2-7,TRBV30,NA,CAWRAGTLYEQYF,TGTGCCTGGAGGGCCGGGACCCTCTACGAGCAGTACTTC
TRBD2,TRBJ2-5,TRBV27,few,CASMAGGEETQYF,TGTGCCAGCATGGCGGGAGGTGAAGAGACCCAGTACTTC
NA,TRBJ1-5,TRBV28,many,CASSRDSRFNQPQHF,TGTGCCAGCAGCCGTGACAGCCGATTCAATCAGCCCCAGCATTTT
TRBD2,TRBJ2-3,TRBV11-3,many,CASSLTLSGRGDTQYF,TGTGCCAGCAGCTTGACTCTTAGCGGGAGAGGGGATACGCAGTATTTT
TRBD1,TRBJ2-1,TRBV27,once,CASSQGAVTYNEQFF,TGTGCCAGCAGCCAGGGGGCCGTTACCTACAATGAGCAGTTCTTC
NA,TRBJ1-5,TRBV7-2,NA,CASSPGAQRGQPQHF,TGTGCCAGCAGTCCCGGGGCTCAAAGGGGTCAGCCCCAGCATTTT
TRBD1,TRBJ1-4,TRBV12-3/TRBV12-4,NA,CASSLAGDRRQKLFF,TGTGCCAGCAGTTTAGCCGGGGACAGACGACAAAAACTGTTTTTT
TRBD2,TRBJ2-3,TRBV20-1,NA,CSARGAQSGIAPDTQYF,TGCAGTGCTAGAGGGGCCCAGAGCGGGATTGCCCCAGATACGCAGTATTTT
NA,TRBJ2-2,TRBV5-1,NA,CASRDNVNTGELFF,TGCGCCAGCAGGGACAATGTGAACACCGGGGAGCTGTTTTTT
NA,TRBJ2-6,TRBV20-1,few,CSAPGQGHGANVLTF,TGCAGTGCTCCGGGGCAGGGTCATGGGGCCAACGTCCTGACTTTC
TRBD2,TRBJ2-1,TRBV5-1,NA,CASSLVAGGPFNEQFF,TGCGCCAGCAGCTTGGTGGCGGGAGGTCCATTCAATGAGCAGTTCTTC
NA,TRBJ1-1,TRBV7-9,many,CASSLGLSMTEAFF,TGTGCCAGCAGCTTAGGTCTCTCGATGACTGAAGCTTTCTTT
NA,TRBJ2-1,TRBV15,many,CATSRDWISYNEQFF,TGTGCCACCAGCAGAGATTGGATTTCCTACAATGAGCAGTTCTTC
NA,TRBJ1-2,TRBV7-9,few,CASRLDSLYGYTF,TGTGCCAGCAGACTAGACAGCCTTTATGGCTACACCTTC
NA,TRBJ2-7,TRBV2,NA,CASSAYYEQYF,TGTGCCAGCAGTGCCTACTACGAGCAGTACTTC